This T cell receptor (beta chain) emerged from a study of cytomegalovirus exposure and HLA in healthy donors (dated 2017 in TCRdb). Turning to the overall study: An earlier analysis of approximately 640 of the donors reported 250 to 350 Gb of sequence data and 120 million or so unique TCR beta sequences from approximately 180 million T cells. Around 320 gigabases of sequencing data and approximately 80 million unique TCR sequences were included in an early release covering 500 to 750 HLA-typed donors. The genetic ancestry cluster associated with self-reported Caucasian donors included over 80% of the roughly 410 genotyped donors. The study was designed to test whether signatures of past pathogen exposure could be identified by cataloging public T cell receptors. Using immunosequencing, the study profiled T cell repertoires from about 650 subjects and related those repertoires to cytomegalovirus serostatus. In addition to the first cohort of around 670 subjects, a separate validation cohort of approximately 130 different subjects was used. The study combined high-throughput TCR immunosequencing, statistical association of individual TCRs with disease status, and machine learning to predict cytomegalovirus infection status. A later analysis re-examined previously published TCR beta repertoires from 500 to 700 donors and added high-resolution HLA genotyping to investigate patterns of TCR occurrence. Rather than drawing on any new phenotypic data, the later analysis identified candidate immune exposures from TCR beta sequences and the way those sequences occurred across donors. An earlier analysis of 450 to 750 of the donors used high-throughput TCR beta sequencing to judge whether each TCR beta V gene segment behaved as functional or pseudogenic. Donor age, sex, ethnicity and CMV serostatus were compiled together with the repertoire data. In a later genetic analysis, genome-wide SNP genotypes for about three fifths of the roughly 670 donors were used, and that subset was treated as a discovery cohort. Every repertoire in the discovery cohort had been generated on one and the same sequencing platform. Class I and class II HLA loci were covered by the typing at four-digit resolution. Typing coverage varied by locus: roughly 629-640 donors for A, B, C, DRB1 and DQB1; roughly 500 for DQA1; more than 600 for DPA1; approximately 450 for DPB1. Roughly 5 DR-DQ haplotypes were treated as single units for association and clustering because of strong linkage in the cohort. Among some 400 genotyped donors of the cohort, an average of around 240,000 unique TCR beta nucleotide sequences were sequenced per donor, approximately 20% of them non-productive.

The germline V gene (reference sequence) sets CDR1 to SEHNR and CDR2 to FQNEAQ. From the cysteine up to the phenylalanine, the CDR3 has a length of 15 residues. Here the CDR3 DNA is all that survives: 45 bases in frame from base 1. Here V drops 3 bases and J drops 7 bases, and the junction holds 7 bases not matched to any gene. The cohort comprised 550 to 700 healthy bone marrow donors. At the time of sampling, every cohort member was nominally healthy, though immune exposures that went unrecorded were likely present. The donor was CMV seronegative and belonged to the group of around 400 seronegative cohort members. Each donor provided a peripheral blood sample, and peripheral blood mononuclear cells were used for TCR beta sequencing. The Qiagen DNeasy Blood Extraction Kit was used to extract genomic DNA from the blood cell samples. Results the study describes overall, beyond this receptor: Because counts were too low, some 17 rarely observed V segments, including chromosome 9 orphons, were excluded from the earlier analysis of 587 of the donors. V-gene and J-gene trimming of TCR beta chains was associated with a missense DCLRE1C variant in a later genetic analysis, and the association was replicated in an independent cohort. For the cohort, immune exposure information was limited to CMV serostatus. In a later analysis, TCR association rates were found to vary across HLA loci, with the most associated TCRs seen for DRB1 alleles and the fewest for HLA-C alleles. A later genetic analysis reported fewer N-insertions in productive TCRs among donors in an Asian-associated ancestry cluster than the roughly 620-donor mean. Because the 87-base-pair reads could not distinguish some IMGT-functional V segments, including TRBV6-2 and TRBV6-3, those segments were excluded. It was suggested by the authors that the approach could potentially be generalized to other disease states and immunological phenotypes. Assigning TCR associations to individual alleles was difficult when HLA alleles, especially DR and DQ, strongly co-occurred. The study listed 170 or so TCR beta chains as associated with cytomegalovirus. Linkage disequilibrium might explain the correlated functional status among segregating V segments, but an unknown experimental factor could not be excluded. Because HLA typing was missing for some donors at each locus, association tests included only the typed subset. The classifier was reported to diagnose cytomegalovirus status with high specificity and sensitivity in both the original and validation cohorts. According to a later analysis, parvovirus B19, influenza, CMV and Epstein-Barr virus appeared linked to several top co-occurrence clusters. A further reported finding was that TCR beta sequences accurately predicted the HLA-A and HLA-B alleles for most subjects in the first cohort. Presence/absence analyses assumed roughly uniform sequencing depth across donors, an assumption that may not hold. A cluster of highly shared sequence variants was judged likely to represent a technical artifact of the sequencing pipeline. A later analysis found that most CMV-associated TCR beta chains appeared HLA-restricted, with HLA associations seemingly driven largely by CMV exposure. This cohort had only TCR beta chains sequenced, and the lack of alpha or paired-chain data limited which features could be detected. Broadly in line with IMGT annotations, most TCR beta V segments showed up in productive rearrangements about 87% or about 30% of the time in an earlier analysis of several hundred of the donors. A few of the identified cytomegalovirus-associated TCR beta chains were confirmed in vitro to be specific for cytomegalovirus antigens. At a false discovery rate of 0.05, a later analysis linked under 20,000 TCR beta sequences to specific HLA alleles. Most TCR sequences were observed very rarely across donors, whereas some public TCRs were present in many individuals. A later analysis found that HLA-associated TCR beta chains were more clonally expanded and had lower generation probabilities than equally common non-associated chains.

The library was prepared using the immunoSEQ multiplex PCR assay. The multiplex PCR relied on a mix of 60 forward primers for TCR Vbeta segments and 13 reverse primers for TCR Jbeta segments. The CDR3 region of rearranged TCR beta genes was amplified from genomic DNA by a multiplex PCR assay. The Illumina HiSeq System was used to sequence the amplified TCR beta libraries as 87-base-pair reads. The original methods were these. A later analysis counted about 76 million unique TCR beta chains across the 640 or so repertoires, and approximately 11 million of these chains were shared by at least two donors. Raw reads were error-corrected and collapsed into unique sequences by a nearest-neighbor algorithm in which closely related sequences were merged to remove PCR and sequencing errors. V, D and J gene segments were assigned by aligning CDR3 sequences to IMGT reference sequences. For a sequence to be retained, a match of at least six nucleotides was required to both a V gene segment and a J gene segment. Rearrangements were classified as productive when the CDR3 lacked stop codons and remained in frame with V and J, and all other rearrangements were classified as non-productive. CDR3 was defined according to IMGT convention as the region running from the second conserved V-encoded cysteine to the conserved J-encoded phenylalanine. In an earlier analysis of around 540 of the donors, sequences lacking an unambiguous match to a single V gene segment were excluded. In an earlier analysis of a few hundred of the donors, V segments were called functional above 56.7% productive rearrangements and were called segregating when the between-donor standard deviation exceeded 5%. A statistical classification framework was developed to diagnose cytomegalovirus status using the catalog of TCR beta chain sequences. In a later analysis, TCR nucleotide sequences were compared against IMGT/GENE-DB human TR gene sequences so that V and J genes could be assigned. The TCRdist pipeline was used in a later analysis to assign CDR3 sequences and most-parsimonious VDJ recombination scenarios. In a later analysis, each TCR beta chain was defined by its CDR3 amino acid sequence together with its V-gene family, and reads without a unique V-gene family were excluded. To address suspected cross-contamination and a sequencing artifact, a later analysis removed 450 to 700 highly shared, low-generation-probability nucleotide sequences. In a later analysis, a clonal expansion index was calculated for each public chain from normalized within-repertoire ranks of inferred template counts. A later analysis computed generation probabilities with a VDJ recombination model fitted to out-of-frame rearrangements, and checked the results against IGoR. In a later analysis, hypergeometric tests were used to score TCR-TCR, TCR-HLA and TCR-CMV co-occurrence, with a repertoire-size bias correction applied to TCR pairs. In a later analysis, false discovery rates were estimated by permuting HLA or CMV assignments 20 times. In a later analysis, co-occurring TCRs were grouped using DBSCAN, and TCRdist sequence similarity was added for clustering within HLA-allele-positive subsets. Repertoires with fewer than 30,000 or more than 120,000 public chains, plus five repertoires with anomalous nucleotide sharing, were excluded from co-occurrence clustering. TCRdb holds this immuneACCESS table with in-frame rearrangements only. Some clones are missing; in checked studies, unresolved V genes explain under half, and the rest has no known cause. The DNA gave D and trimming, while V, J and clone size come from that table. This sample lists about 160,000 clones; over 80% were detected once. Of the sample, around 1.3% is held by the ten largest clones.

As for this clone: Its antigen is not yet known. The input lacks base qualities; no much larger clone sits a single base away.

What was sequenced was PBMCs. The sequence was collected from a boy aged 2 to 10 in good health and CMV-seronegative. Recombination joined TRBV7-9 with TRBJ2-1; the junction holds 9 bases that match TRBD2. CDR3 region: CASSFLAGVANEQFF. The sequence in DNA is TGTGCCAGCAGCTTCTTAGCGGGAGTGGCGAATGAGCAGTTCTTC.